The 17 T cell receptor beta chains given below trace back to one sample, sequenced in a study of blood T cell repertoires in COVID-19. The protocol was immunoSEQ multiplex PCR, while the TCRdb copy is restricted to in-frame clones and leaves out a portion. The data hold approximately 130,000 clones, with 75% to 90% observed a single time. The sample was peripheral blood. These receptors all come from a human donor in a cohort sampled during active COVID-19.

The chain joins TRBV29-1 to TRBJ1-1; maybe TRBD1 (5 bases). This CDR3 is built from 13 residues. V was pared by 4 bases and J by 0 bases, with 9 bases between. Germline V gene data show CDR1 as SQVTM and CDR2 as ANQGSEA. The CDR3 protein is CSVGGGMNTEAFF. CDR3 sequence (DNA): TGCAGCGTTGGGGGGGGGATGAACACTGAAGCTTTCTTT.

This clone was recorded many times. V usage is TRBV2 and J usage is TRBJ1-4; possibly TRBD1 for D (5 bases). Germline CDR1 and CDR2: SNHLY and FYNNEI. V shed 1 base and J shed 5 bases, with 8 bases lying between them. The CDR3 contains 14 residues. CDR3 nucleotide sequence: TGTGCCAGCAGTGAAGGGGGCCTCAATGAAAAACTGTTTTTT. This translates into CASSEGGLNEKLFF.

The V gene is TRBV19, the J gene TRBJ1-1, with TRBD1 matching over 8 bases. Germline CDR1 and CDR2: LNHDA and SQIVND (reference sequence). V lost 5 bases, J lost 11 bases, and 13 bases stayed unmatched. The CDR3 spans 14 residues. The CDR3 sequence is CASSPPGGVGWAFF. DNA for the CDR3: TGTGCCAGTAGTCCTCCAGGGGGCGTAGGGTGGGCTTTCTTT. Drawing the rest from reference TRBV19 and TRBJ1-1, the complete variable domain is DGGITQSPKYLFRKEGQNVTLSCEQNLNHDAMYWYRQDPGQGLRLIYYSQIVNDFQKGDIAEGYSVSREKKESFPLTVTSAQKNPTAFYLCASSPPGGVGWAFFGQGTRLTVV.

The genes are TRBV30 and TRBJ1-1; weak D call: TRBD1 (6 bases). Deletions cut 8 bases from V and 5 bases from J, with 15 bases between. Germline V gene sequence: CDR1 GTSNPN, CDR2 SVGIG (reference sequence). The CDR3 has 12 residues. CDR3 sequence (DNA): TGTGCCGGCAACATACAGGGTACTGAAGCTTTCTTT. This encodes CAGNIQGTEAFF.

As concerns this clone: This sample also contains other DNA sequences that code for the same CDR3. The J gene is TRBJ1-1, the V gene TRBV5-1; D remains unclear. The CDR3 has 15 residues. V dropped 0 bases and J dropped 0 bases, with 9 bases sitting between them. Germline V CDR1 and CDR2: SGHRS, YFSETQ. CDR3 loop: CASSLDPSVNTEAFF. In DNA, the CDR3 is TGCGCCAGCAGCTTGGACCCCAGTGTGAACACTGAAGCTTTCTTT.

This sequence joins TRBV4-3 and TRBJ2-1, with D possibly TRBD2 on 6 matching bases. Trimming shortened V by 1 base and J by 5 bases, and 24 bases separated the two germline ends. Looked up from germline, CDR1 is LGHNA and CDR2 is YSLEER. The CDR3 is 19 residues long. The CDR3 loop is CASSQALGLLAQINNEQFF. As DNA, the CDR3 is TGCGCCAGCAGCCAAGCCTTGGGCTTACTAGCCCAAATCAACAATGAGCAGTTCTTC.

As DNA, the CDR3 is TGTGCCAGCTCACCAGACAGGGGGATAGGCACTGAAGCTTTCTTT. Its translation: CASSPDRGIGTEAFF. This sequence joins TRBV18 and TRBJ1-1; 9 bases are a match to TRBD1. The CDR3 is 15 residues long. The V and J ends lost 2 bases and 4 bases, in that order; junction bases with no gene match: 5. Germline V CDR1 and CDR2: KGHSH, LQKENI.

This chain uses TRBV20-1 with TRBJ1-1, with 7 bases fitting TRBD1. The germline gives CDR1 DFQATT, CDR2 SNEGSKA (reference sequence). The CDR3 covers 13 residues. J lost 1 base, V lost 3 bases, and 2 bases had no gene match. In DNA, the CDR3 is TGCAGTGCTAGTCAGGGGGGGAACACTGAAGCTTTCTTT. Amino acid sequence: CSASQGGNTEAFF.

V is TRBV11-3 and J is TRBJ2-7; the match to TRBD2 covers 7 bases. The germline V gene encodes CDR1 SGHNT and CDR2 YENEEA. The CDR3 is 12 amino acids. Losses at the gene ends were 5 bases for V and 6 bases for J; bases not matched to a gene: 4. CDR3 sequence: CASSRTRGEQYV. As DNA, the CDR3 is TGTGCCAGCAGCAGGACTAGGGGCGAGCAGTACGTC.

The chain's CDR3 is CASSPARPNTEAFF. The CDR3, as DNA: TGTGCCAGCAGCCCGGCGAGGCCCAACACTGAAGCTTTCTTT. The chain combines TRBV5-8 with TRBJ1-1, with D unresolved. CDR3 length: 14 residues. Looked up from germline, CDR1 is SGHTS and CDR2 is YDEGEE. With 4 bases removed from V and 2 bases from J, the gap between germline ends came to 12 bases. The variable domain in full, completed from reference TRBV5-8 and TRBJ1-1, reads EAGVTQSPTHLIKTRGQQATLRCSPISGHTSVYWYQQALGLGLQFLLWYDEGEERNRGNFPPRFSGRQFPNYSSELNVNALELEDSALYLCASSPARPNTEAFFGQGTRLTVV.

This clone was counted between two and nine times. The chain combines TRBV5-6 with TRBJ2-1; D may be TRBD2 (5 bases). V lost 0 bases and J 0 bases, leaving 10 bases between the germline ends. The CDR3 is 16 amino acids. Germline CDR1 reads SGHDT; CDR2 reads YYEEEE. The CDR3 loop reads CASSLAPGGSYNEQFF. The CDR3, as DNA: TGTGCCAGCAGCTTGGCCCCCGGAGGCTCCTACAATGAGCAGTTCTTC.

This chain joins TRBV18 and TRBJ2-7; D is perhaps TRBD1 (5 bases). The germline CDR1 and CDR2 sequences are KGHSH and LQKENI. V was cut by 5 bases and J by 6 bases, with 14 bases left in between. This CDR3 contains 13 residues. In nucleotides, the CDR3 is TGTGCCAGCTCAGAAGCAGGGTTTGGCGAGCAGTACTTC. It yields the protein CASSEAGFGEQYF.

The chain employs TRBV5-1 and TRBJ2-5; 10 positions agree with TRBD2. Trimming at V came to 0 bases and at J to 3 bases, leaving 5 bases not matched to a gene. CDR1 and CDR2 (germline): SGHRS, YFSETQ. This CDR3 is built from 16 residues. CDR3 amino acids: CASSLGLAGGEETQYF. DNA of the CDR3: TGCGCCAGCAGCTTGGGACTAGCGGGTGGAGAAGAGACCCAGTACTTC.

This clone is judged medium-sized. The chain links TRBV27 to TRBJ2-3, with 7 bases lining up with TRBD1. V was pared by 5 bases and J by 2 bases, with 4 bases of the junction left unmatched. The germline CDR1 and CDR2 sequences are MNHEY and SMNVEV (reference sequence). This CDR3 region has 14 residues. Here the CDR3 reads CASSHRGPTDTQYF. The CDR3 DNA follows: TGTGCCAGCAGTCACAGGGGCCCCACAGATACGCAGTATTTT.

V and J are TRBV11-2 and TRBJ2-1; 7 nucleotides agree with TRBD2. Trimming at V came to 1 base and at J to 9 bases, leaving 18 bases not matched to a gene. CDR3 length equals 18 residues. The germline CDR1 and CDR2 sequences are SGHAT and FQNNGV. The CDR3 loop is CASSLGLAVHGREGEQFF. As DNA, the CDR3 is TGTGCCAGCAGCTTAGGGCTAGCGGTCCATGGCCGAGAGGGTGAGCAGTTCTTC. Combining the CDR3 with reference TRBV11-2 and TRBJ2-1 gives the whole variable domain EAGVAQSPRYKIIEKRQSVAFWCNPISGHATLYWYQQILGQGPKLLIQFQNNGVVDDSQLPKDRFSAERLKGVDSTLKIQPAKLEDSAVYLCASSLGLAVHGREGEQFFGPGTRLTVL.

The chain recombines TRBV5-4 with TRBJ2-3; D is possibly TRBD1 (6 bases). In germline, CDR1 is SGHNT, CDR2 YYREEE (reference sequence). V was pared by 3 bases and J by 0 bases, with 14 bases between. The CDR3 has 16 amino acids. CDR3 nucleotides: TGTGCCAGCAGCTCCGGACAGAGACGAAGCACAGATACGCAGTATTTT. Residues: CASSSGQRRSTDTQYF. The whole variable domain, remainder taken from reference TRBV5-4 and TRBJ2-3, is ETGVTQSPTHLIKTRGQQVTLRCSSQSGHNTVSWYQQALGQGPQFIFQYYREEENGRGNFPPRFSGLQFPNYSSELNVNALELDDSALYLCASSSGQRRSTDTQYFGPGTRLTVL.

The chain couples TRBV24-1 to TRBJ1-1; D is possibly TRBD1 (5 bases). V was shortened by 7 bases and J by 5 bases, with 13 bases between the two germline ends. This CDR3 comprises 13 residues. Per the germline V gene, CDR1 is KGHDR and CDR2 is SFDVKD. The CDR3 region is CATREGVLTEAFF. The CDR3 DNA is TGTGCCACCAGAGAAGGGGTTTTGACTGAAGCTTTCTTT.